Following are 27 T cell receptor beta chains from one sample sequenced in a study of T cell responses to AZD1222 COVID-19 vaccine. Clones were read by immunoSEQ multiplex PCR, and TCRdb kept only the in-frame ones, dropping some. The data contain some 170,000 clones, 85% to 95% of them seen just once; the ten biggest clones take up 0.7% to 0.9%. This material consisted of peripheral blood, taken on day 0 of AZD1222 vaccination. Source of these receptors: an adult in good health.

This chain joins TRBV30 and TRBJ1-1; tentatively, D is TRBD1 (5 bases). The CDR3 runs to 13 residues. V was cut by 8 bases and J by 0 bases, with 13 bases left in between. Per germline, CDR1 GTSNPN and CDR2 SVGIG (reference sequence). DNA for the CDR3: TGTGCCGGGGGGGACGGCGTGAACACTGAAGCTTTCTTT. Translation gives CAGGDGVNTEAFF.

The rearrangement joins TRBV3-1 (or the pseudogene TRBV3-2) to TRBJ2-2; D might be TRBD1 (6 bases). CDR1 and CDR2 from the germline V gene are LGHDT and YNNKEL (reference sequence). Trimming removed 3 bases from V and 0 bases from J, with 17 bases in between. The length of the CDR3 is 18 residues. This chain's CDR3 is CASSQRGGVGSNTGELFF. The CDR3 DNA is TGTGCCAGCAGCCAGAGAGGGGGAGTCGGTTCGAACACCGGGGAGCTGTTTTTT.

The chain recombines TRBV6-5 with TRBJ1-3; D is ambiguous. Germline V CDR1 and CDR2: MNHEY, SVGAGI. This CDR3 spans 14 amino acids. V lost 5 bases and J lost 0, with 8 bases in between. DNA of the CDR3: TGTGCCAGCAGTCGACATCTCTCTGGAAACACCATATATTTT. It codes for CASSRHLSGNTIYF.

V and J are TRBV21-1 and TRBJ2-5; TRBD2 is the table's D call and was not checked against the DNA. TRBV21-1 is a documented pseudogene. The CDR3 totals 16 residues. The CDR3, as DNA: TGTGCCAGCAGCAAAAGTAGCGGGGGGGCTATTGAGACCCAGTACTTC. It yields the protein CASSKSSGGAIETQYF.

The rearrangement joins TRBV6-4 to TRBJ1-6; no clear D. Deletions cut 2 bases from V and 0 bases from J, with 5 bases between. There are 15 residues in the CDR3. The germline V gene encodes CDR1 MRHNA and CDR2 SNTAGT. The CDR3, as DNA: TGTGCCAGCAGTGACGGTAGCTCCTATAATTCACCCCTCCACTTT. Its protein product is CASSDGSSYNSPLHF.

The genes are TRBV29-1 and TRBJ1-2; tentative D call: TRBD1 (5 bases). The V gene's germline CDR1 is SQVTM and CDR2 ANQGSEA. V lost 5 bases to trimming and J lost 5 bases, with 21 bases between them. The CDR3 spans 15 residues. CDR3: CSVIWLQGSMYGYTF. The CDR3 DNA reads TGCAGCGTTATTTGGCTGCAGGGCAGTATGTATGGCTACACCTTC.

This sequence joins TRBV12-5 and TRBJ1-5, with a tentative D call TRBD1 (6 bases). The V end lost 6 bases, the J end lost 5 bases, and 11 bases lay between the germline ends. Per germline, CDR1 LGHNT and CDR2 FRNRAP. The CDR3 is 13 amino acids. CDR3 protein: CASGYREDQPQHF. The CDR3 DNA is TGTGCTAGTGGCTACAGGGAGGATCAGCCCCAGCATTTT.

The sample holds one count of this clone. This chain joins TRBV18 and TRBJ1-2; TRBD1 matches 10 bases. CDR3 length: 14 amino acids. The junction had 1 base not matched to a gene; V was cut back by 3 bases and J by 3 bases. The germline V gene encodes CDR1 KGHSH and CDR2 LQKENI. CDR3 in amino acids: CASSPDRGYYGYTF. Written as DNA, the CDR3 is TGTGCCAGCTCACCGGACAGGGGGTACTATGGCTACACCTTC. Full variable domain (outside the CDR3, taken from reference TRBV18 and TRBJ1-2): NAGVMQNPRHLVRRRGQEARLRCSPMKGHSHVYWYRQLPEEGLKFMVYLQKENIIDESGMPKERFSAEFPKEGPSILRIQQVVRGDSAAYFCASSPDRGYYGYTFGSGTRLTVV.

The chain combines TRBV4-2 with TRBJ1-5; no definite D call. The CDR3 has 13 amino acids. V lost 0 bases, J lost 7 bases, and 7 bases lay in between. CDR1 and CDR2 (germline): LGHNA, YNFKEQ. CDR3 nucleotide sequence: TGTGCCAGCAGCCAAGATCTTTTCCAGCCCCAGCATTTT. Translating it yields CASSQDLFQPQHF.

The genes are TRBV2 and TRBJ1-6; D ambiguous. Trimming removed 5 bases from V and 6 bases from J, with 14 bases in between. The CDR3 is 15 residues long. Germline-derived CDR1 and CDR2 are SNHLY and FYNNEI. The CDR3 bases are TGTGCCAGCAGTAGTCGTGGAGAGGGTAATTCACCCCTCCACTTT. Protein sequence: CASSSRGEGNSPLHF.

V gene TRBV4-1 combines with J gene TRBJ2-7; TRBD1 matches 7 bases. The CDR3 extends over 16 amino acids. CDR1 and CDR2 from the germline V gene are MGHRA and YSYEKL. J was trimmed by 7 bases and V by 0 bases; bases with no gene match: 12. The CDR3 coding sequence is TGCGCCAGCAGCCAAGACACGACAGGGCTTCGTCGGGAGCAGTACTTC. Its translation is CASSQDTTGLRREQYF.

The chain recombines TRBV10-3 with TRBJ1-1; D remains ambiguous. Trimming pared 0 bases from V and 4 bases from J, leaving 12 bases between. The CDR3 length is 15 residues. Germline assignment: CDR1 ENHRY and CDR2 SYGVKD. CDR3 loop: CAISESRARITEAFF. Written as DNA, the CDR3 is TGTGCCATCAGTGAGTCTAGGGCCAGGATCACTGAAGCTTTCTTT.

V gene TRBV5-5 combines with J gene TRBJ2-5; perhaps TRBD2 as D (5 bases). This CDR3 comprises 17 residues. Trimming stripped 0 bases from V and 0 bases from J, with 15 bases between. Per germline, CDR1 SGHKS and CDR2 YYEKEE (reference sequence). The CDR3, as DNA: TGTGCCAGCAGCTTGGCCGGGGTTTGGCTGTACCAAGAGACCCAGTACTTC. Its translation: CASSLAGVWLYQETQYF.

The V and J genes are TRBV4-3 and TRBJ1-2; D might be TRBD1 (6 bases). Germline assignment: CDR1 LGHNA and CDR2 YSLEER. The CDR3 loop spans 12 amino acids. Trimming cost V 2 bases and J 6 bases, with 7 bases left between them. The CDR3 region has the DNA TGCGCCAGCAGCCAATCAGGGGATGGCTACACCTTC. Amino acid sequence: CASSQSGDGYTF.

The chain carries TRBV5-4 and TRBJ1-1, with D maybe TRBD1 (5 bases). V was pared by 0 bases and J by 1 base, with 7 bases between. Germline V CDR1 and CDR2: SGHNT, YYREEE (reference sequence). The CDR3 length is 14 residues. For the CDR3, the DNA is TGTGCCAGCAGCTTGGATAGGGGGAACACTGAAGCTTTCTTT. The encoded protein is CASSLDRGNTEAFF.

The chain uses TRBV5-1 and TRBJ1-1; D unclear. V was trimmed by 2 bases and J by 8 bases, leaving 7 bases between them. Per germline, CDR1 SGHRS and CDR2 YFSETQ. The CDR3 covers 11 residues. CDR3 amino acids: CASSFGREAFF. As DNA, the CDR3 is TGCGCCAGCAGCTTCGGAAGAGAAGCTTTCTTT. The complete variable domain, with remaining parts taken from reference TRBV5-1 and TRBJ1-1, reads KAGVTQTPRYLIKTRGQQVTLSCSPISGHRSVSWYQQTPGQGLQFLFEYFSETQRNKGNFPGRFSGRQFSNSRSEMNVSTLELGDSALYLCASSFGREAFFGQGTRLTVV.

This clone was observed a single time. The gene calls are TRBV28 and TRBJ1-4, with unresolved D. The CDR3 contains 16 residues. Germline loops: CDR1 MDHEN, CDR2 SYDVKM. Between the trimmed V and J ends, which lost 6 bases and 1 base, there was a span of 15 bases. For the CDR3, the DNA is TGTGCCAGCAGCCCAAGTGGGGTTGGAACTAATGAAAAACTGTTTTTT. Its translation is CASSPSGVGTNEKLFF.

This chain links TRBV6-6 with TRBJ1-4, with D perhaps matching TRBD1 (6 bases). V lost 4 bases and J 0 bases, leaving 9 bases between the germline ends. The CDR3 is made up of 15 amino acids. Germline V gene lookup returns CDR1 MNHNY and CDR2 SVGAGI (reference sequence). The CDR3 sequence is CASSSRTATNEKLFF. The CDR3 DNA is TGTGCCAGCAGTTCGCGGACAGCAACTAATGAAAAACTGTTTTTT.

This chain links TRBV12-3 or TRBV12-4 with TRBJ1-1, with D possibly matching TRBD1 (6 bases). The CDR3 extends over 13 amino acids. V was clipped by 4 bases and J by 11 bases, with 17 bases between them. In DNA, the CDR3 is TGTGCCAGCAGTTCATGGACAGCCCCTTGGGCTTTCTTT. Protein product: CASSSWTAPWAFF.

The rearrangement uses TRBV6-5 and TRBJ2-6; 7 nucleotides line up with TRBD1. Germline-derived CDR1 and CDR2 are MNHEY and SVGAGI. V lost 5 bases, J lost 1 base, and 2 bases stayed unmatched. The CDR3 runs to 15 residues. The CDR3 protein is CASSPRGSGANVLTF. The CDR3 DNA reads TGTGCCAGCAGTCCCAGGGGGTCTGGGGCCAACGTCCTGACTTTC.

This chain joins TRBV14 and TRBJ2-1; perhaps TRBD2 as D (5 bases). The CDR3 runs to 13 residues. V lost 4 bases and J 11 bases, leaving 15 bases between the germline ends. Per the germline V gene, CDR1 is SGHDN and CDR2 is FVKESK. This CDR3 is CASSREWTPKQFF. The CDR3 coding sequence is TGTGCCAGCAGCCGTGAATGGACTCCAAAGCAGTTCTTC. Filled out from reference TRBV14 and TRBJ2-1, the complete variable domain reads EAGVTQFPSHSVIEKGQTVTLRCDPISGHDNLYWYRRVMGKEIKFLLHFVKESKQDESGMPNNRFLAERTGGTYSTLKVQPAELEDSGVYFCASSREWTPKQFFGPGTRLTVL.

The rearrangement joins TRBV7-8 to TRBJ1-1; 8 nucleotides agree with TRBD1. The CDR3 runs to 13 residues. From germline, CDR1 is SGHVS and CDR2 FQNEAQ. V lost 6 bases to trimming and J lost 4 bases; unmatched junction nucleotides: 4. CDR3 protein: CASRQTGGTEAFF. The CDR3 DNA sequence: TGTGCCAGCAGGCAAACAGGGGGCACTGAAGCTTTCTTT.

The genes are TRBV27 and TRBJ2-5; possible D gene TRBD2, 6 bases. The CDR3 length is 12 residues. V dropped 8 bases and J dropped 5 bases, with 12 bases sitting between them. Germline V lookup: CDR1 MNHEY, CDR2 SMNVEV (reference sequence). The CDR3 region has the DNA TGTGCCAGCCGTACAGGAGGGGAGACCCAGTACTTC. Translation: CASRTGGETQYF.

V and J are TRBV2 and TRBJ1-2; D gene uncertain. Germline CDR1 is SNHLY and CDR2 is FYNNEI. The ends were cut back, 6 bases at V and 8 bases at J, with 25 bases in the middle. The CDR3 runs 16 residues. CDR3 region: CASRLHPGLKEGGYTF. CDR3 DNA: TGTGCCAGCAGGCTCCATCCCGGCCTGAAGGAGGGCGGCTACACCTTC.

The V and J genes are TRBV28 and TRBJ1-1; D is uncertain. V was shortened by 8 bases and J by 3 bases, with 10 bases between the two germline ends. The CDR3 extends over 12 amino acids. Per germline, CDR1 MDHEN and CDR2 SYDVKM. CDR3: CASGLEDTEAFF. The CDR3 coding sequence is TGTGCCAGCGGATTGGAGGACACTGAAGCTTTCTTT. The whole variable domain, remainder taken from reference TRBV28 and TRBJ1-1, is DVKVTQSSRYLVKRTGEKVFLECVQDMDHENMFWYRQDPGLGLRLIYFSYDVKMKEKGDIPEGYSVSREKKERFSLILESASTNQTSMYLCASGLEDTEAFFGQGTRLTVV.

The chain carries TRBV3-1 (or the pseudogene TRBV3-2) and TRBJ1-2; possible D gene TRBD1, 6 bases. This CDR3 region has 15 residues. Looked up from germline, CDR1 is LGHDT and CDR2 is YNNKEL (reference sequence). Trimming left V 3 bases short and J 4 bases short, with 15 bases between. CDR3 bases: TGTGCCAGCAGCCAGGGACAAAGAGGGGTCTATGGCTACACCTTC. Protein sequence: CASSQGQRGVYGYTF.

V and J are TRBV30 and TRBJ1-6; the match to TRBD1 covers 7 bases. The V segment lost 5 bases and the J segment 14 bases; nucleotides outside the gene matches: 18. This CDR3 is built from 15 residues. The germline V gene encodes CDR1 GTSNPN and CDR2 SVGIG (reference sequence). The CDR3 spells CAWVYRGHPNGTLHF. The CDR3 coding sequence is TGTGCCTGGGTTTACAGGGGCCACCCTAATGGGACCCTCCACTTT.